The 9 T cell receptor beta chains reported below all come from one sample, sequenced in a study of a mutant IDH1 vaccine in newly diagnosed glioma. Only in-frame clones appear in the TCRdb table, and some are missing; sequencing was by immunoSEQ multiplex PCR. The repertoire consists of about 30,000 clones, with about 80% occurring once and the leading ten covering about 21%. Time point indicated: baseline, week 1 (first vaccination visit). Treatment given: pre-vaccination baseline after standard-of-care therapy. Sample: PBMCs, taken from a glioma patient treated with radiotherapy, temozolomide or both. The receptors derive from a young man with glioma.

The V and J genes are TRBV5-5 and TRBJ2-3; D gene unclear. Between the trimmed V and J ends, which lost 4 bases and 2 bases, there was a span of 11 bases. CDR1 is SGHKS, CDR2 YYEKEE, per germline (reference sequence). The CDR3 length is 14 residues. The CDR3 loop reads CASSAGLHTDTQYF. In nucleotides, the CDR3 is TGTGCCAGCAGCGCAGGCCTCCACACAGATACGCAGTATTTT.

The chain joins TRBV11-2 to TRBJ2-1, with D unresolved. Per germline, CDR1 SGHAT and CDR2 FQNNGV. The CDR3 covers 13 residues. The V and J ends lost 5 bases and 4 bases respectively, with 9 bases between them. The DNA for the CDR3 is TGTGCCAGCAGCCTGATGTCTTACAATGAGCAGTTCTTC. This translates into CASSLMSYNEQFF.

The chain uses TRBV5-4 and TRBJ2-7; a weak D match, TRBD1 (6 bases). This CDR3 has 14 amino acids. The V and J ends lost 1 base and 2 bases respectively, with 10 bases between them. Germline V gene data show CDR1 as SGHNT and CDR2 as YYREEE (reference sequence). The CDR3: CASSLIAGAYEQYF. The DNA of the CDR3 is TGTGCCAGCAGCTTGATAGCAGGGGCCTACGAGCAGTACTTC. Full variable domain (missing parts from reference TRBV5-4 and TRBJ2-7): ETGVTQSPTHLIKTRGQQVTLRCSSQSGHNTVSWYQQALGQGPQFIFQYYREEENGRGNFPPRFSGLQFPNYSSELNVNALELDDSALYLCASSLIAGAYEQYFGPGTRLTVT.

The V and J genes are TRBV2 and TRBJ2-3; D is possibly TRBD2 (5 bases). Trimming pared 8 bases from V and 0 bases from J, leaving 18 bases between. The CDR3 totals 16 residues. Germline CDR1 SNHLY, CDR2 FYNNEI. This chain's CDR3 is CASPDPEGTSTDTQYF. DNA of the CDR3: TGTGCCAGCCCGGACCCAGAGGGAACTAGCACAGATACGCAGTATTTT.

This clone has just one count. The J gene is TRBJ2-2, the V gene TRBV4-1; D uncertain. Germline CDR1 MGHRA, CDR2 YSYEKL. V was shortened by 8 bases and J by 1 base, with 11 bases between the two germline ends. This CDR3 is built from 14 residues. CDR3 coding DNA: TGCGCCAGCGTAGAATCCCTGAACACCGGGGAGCTGTTTTTT. It specifies CASVESLNTGELFF.

The chain is built from TRBV2 and TRBJ2-7, with D hard to call. The germline CDR1 and CDR2 sequences are SNHLY and FYNNEI. V was shortened by 2 bases and J by 3 bases, with 11 bases between the two germline ends. The CDR3 extends over 14 amino acids. The CDR3 region has the DNA TGTGCCAGCAGTGAAACCCCGATTCTCTACGAGCAGTACTTC. Protein: CASSETPILYEQYF.

The chain uses TRBV6-5 and TRBJ2-1, with a possible D match to TRBD2 (5 bases). Germline assignment: CDR1 MNHEY and CDR2 SVGAGI. The CDR3 loop spans 11 amino acids. Trimming cost V 5 bases and J 7 bases, with 6 bases left between them. DNA for the CDR3: TGTGCCAGCAGTCGGGGTAATGAGCAGTTCTTC. Translated, it gives CASSRGNEQFF.

The rearrangement joins TRBV11-2 to TRBJ2-2, with 9 bases matching TRBD2. CDR3 length: 16 residues. The trim removed 0 bases at V and 5 bases at J, leaving 4 bases unmatched. Germline loops: CDR1 SGHAT, CDR2 FQNNGV. The CDR3 DNA sequence: TGTGCCAGCAGCTTAGACGCGGGGGGGGAGACCGGGGAGCTGTTTTTT. This gives the protein CASSLDAGGETGELFF.

The V gene is TRBV9, the J gene TRBJ2-3; D may be TRBD1 (5 bases). The V end lost 3 bases, the J end lost 2 bases, and 13 bases lay between the germline ends. This CDR3 contains 15 residues. Germline-derived CDR1 and CDR2 are SGDLS and YYNGEE. Here the CDR3 reads CASSARVFPTDTQYF. For the CDR3, the DNA is TGTGCCAGCAGCGCCAGGGTTTTCCCCACAGATACGCAGTATTTT. Full variable domain (rest looked up from reference TRBV9 and TRBJ2-3): DSGVTQTPKHLITATGQRVTLRCSPRSGDLSVYWYQQSLDQGLQFLIQYYNGEERAKGNILERFSAQQFPDLHSELNLSSLELGDSALYFCASSARVFPTDTQYFGPGTRLTVL.